Each of the 9 T cell receptor beta chains below was sequenced from the same sample in a study of patients and donors after allogeneic stem cell transplantation. TCRdb reprocessed the RT-PCR reads with MiXCR, giving one entry per CDR3 protein. The sample consists of 800,000 to 1,000,000 distinct CDR3 sequences, over 15% of them appearing once. What was sequenced was blood, either unsorted or a sorted T cell fraction (not recorded which). These receptors originate from a human donor who was either an allogeneic HSCT recipient or a stem cell or donor lymphocyte infusion donor (not recorded which). It is not recorded whose cells these are; they may come from a transplant donor.

This clonotype occurred once. V usage is TRBV5-1 and J usage is TRBJ2-2; TRBD1 matches at 7 bases. This CDR3 comprises 15 residues. Germline loops: CDR1 SGHRS, CDR2 YFSETQ. Losses at the gene ends were 3 bases for V and 4 bases for J; bases not matched to a gene: 6. This CDR3 is CASSSGQSSTGELFF. The CDR3 nucleotides read TGCGCCAGCAGCTCGGGACAGAGTAGCACCGGGGAGCTGTTTTTT.

A few counts support this clonotype. The chain recombines TRBV4-3 with TRBJ2-3; 10 bases map to TRBD2. The germline gives CDR1 LGHNA, CDR2 YSLEER. There are 15 residues in the CDR3. With 0 bases clipped from V and 8 bases from J, the junction kept 5 bases outside the gene matches. CDR3 sequence (DNA): TGCGCCAGCAGCCAAGAAGTGCTAGCGGGAGCTACGCAGTATTTT. As protein: CASSQEVLAGATQYF.

This clonotype showed up just a few times. The chain links TRBV12-3 or TRBV12-4 to TRBJ2-3; the match to TRBD1 covers 8 bases. V dropped 7 bases and J dropped 2; count of bases not matched to a gene: 8. The CDR3 length is 15 residues. The chain's CDR3 is CASTDRGLVTDTQYF. The CDR3 coding sequence is TGTGCCAGCACTGACAGGGGATTAGTCACAGATACGCAGTATTTT.

The table lists this clonotype with a few counts. The rearrangement joins TRBV7-2 to TRBJ2-1; 11 nucleotides line up with TRBD2. From germline, CDR1 is SGHTA and CDR2 FQGNSA. CDR3 size: 15 residues. Losses at the gene ends were 1 base for V and 10 bases for J; bases not matched to a gene: 6. CDR3 DNA sequence: TGTGCCAGCAGCTTAGGTAGCGGGGGGGTAAGGGAGCAGTTCTTC. Protein: CASSLGSGGVREQFF.

The V call is TRBV20-1, the J call TRBJ2-3; D call uncertain. The CDR3 sequence is 11 residues long. Germline assignment: CDR1 DFQATT and CDR2 SNEGSKA (reference sequence). V lost 3 bases and J 5 bases, leaving 6 bases between the germline ends. CDR3 sequence: CSASKIDTQYF. The DNA of the CDR3 is TGCAGTGCTAGCAAGATAGATACGCAGTATTTT.

This chain uses TRBV4-3 with TRBJ2-7; D remains unclear. The CDR3 contains 13 residues. Trimming left V 0 bases short and J 7 bases short, with 10 bases between. The germline V gene encodes CDR1 LGHNA and CDR2 YSLEER. CDR3 sequence reads: CASSQDALREQYF. CDR3 DNA sequence: TGCGCCAGCAGCCAAGATGCCCTGAGGGAGCAGTACTTC.

This clonotype was counted only a few times. The J gene is TRBJ2-1, the V gene TRBV2; TRBD2 agrees at 7 bases. Trimming cost V 6 bases and J 9 bases; bases outside gene matches: 8. The germline V gene has CDR1 SNHLY and CDR2 FYNNEI. The CDR3 extends over 13 amino acids. The CDR3 loop is CASSSTSVSEQFF. The CDR3, as DNA: TGTGCCAGCAGCTCAACTAGCGTAAGTGAGCAGTTCTTC.

The CDR3, as DNA: TGCAGTGCTACCGTTCACGGGGCCGGTGAGCAGTTCTTC. It specifies CSATVHGAGEQFF. The chain is built from TRBV20-1 and TRBJ2-1; either TRBD1 or TRBD2 may supply D (5 bases each). V was pared by 4 bases and J by 9 bases, with 16 bases between. The CDR3 covers 13 residues. The V gene's germline CDR1 is DFQATT and CDR2 SNEGSKA (reference sequence).

The chain links TRBV11-2 to TRBJ2-3, with D possibly called TRBD1 or TRBD2 (7 bases each). The CDR3 consists of 14 residues. The ends were cut back, 11 bases at V and 5 bases at J, with 20 bases in the middle. From germline, CDR1 is SGHAT and CDR2 FQNNGV. Written as DNA, the CDR3 is TGTGCCGGAGAAGGGGGCGGGAGAGGAGATACGCAGTATTTT. Its translation: CAGEGGGRGDTQYF.